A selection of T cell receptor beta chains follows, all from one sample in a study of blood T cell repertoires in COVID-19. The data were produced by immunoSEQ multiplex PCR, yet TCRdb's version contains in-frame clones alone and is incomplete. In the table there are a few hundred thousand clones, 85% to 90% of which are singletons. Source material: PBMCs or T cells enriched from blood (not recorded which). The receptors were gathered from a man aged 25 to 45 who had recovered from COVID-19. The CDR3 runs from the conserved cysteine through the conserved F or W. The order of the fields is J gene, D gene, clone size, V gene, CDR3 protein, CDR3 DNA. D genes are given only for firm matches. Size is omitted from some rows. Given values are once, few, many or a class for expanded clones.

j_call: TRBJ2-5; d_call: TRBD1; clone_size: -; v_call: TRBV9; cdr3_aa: CASSFRTGVETQYF; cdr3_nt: TGTGCCAGCAGCTTTAGGACAGGGGTAGAGACCCAGTACTTC
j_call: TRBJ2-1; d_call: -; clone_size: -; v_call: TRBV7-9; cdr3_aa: CASSFSGSWQFF; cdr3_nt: TGTGCCAGCAGCTTTTCAGGGTCGTGGCAGTTCTTC
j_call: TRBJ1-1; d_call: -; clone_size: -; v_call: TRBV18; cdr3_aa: CASSPDGIDTEAFF; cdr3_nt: TGTGCCAGCTCACCAGACGGGATCGACACTGAAGCTTTCTTT
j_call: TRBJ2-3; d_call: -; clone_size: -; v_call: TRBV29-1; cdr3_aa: CSVEDFERTSTDTQYF; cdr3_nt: TGCAGCGTTGAAGATTTCGAGAGGACAAGCACAGATACGCAGTATTTT
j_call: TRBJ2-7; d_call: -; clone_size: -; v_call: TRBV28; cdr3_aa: CASSTELPYEQYF; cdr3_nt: TGTGCCAGCAGCACCGAGCTCCCCTACGAGCAGTACTTC
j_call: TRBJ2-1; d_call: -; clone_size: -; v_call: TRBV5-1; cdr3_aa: CASSPGFDEQFF; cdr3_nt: TGCGCCAGCAGCCCAGGGTTTGATGAGCAGTTCTTC
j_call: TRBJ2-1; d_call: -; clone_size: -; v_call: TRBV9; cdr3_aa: CASSVEYSGNEQFF; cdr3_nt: TGTGCCAGCAGCGTAGAGTACTCGGGGAATGAGCAGTTCTTC
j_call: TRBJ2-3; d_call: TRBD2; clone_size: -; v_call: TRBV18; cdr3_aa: CASSPSRLAGADTQYF; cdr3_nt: TGTGCCAGCTCACCATCTCGACTAGCGGGAGCAGATACGCAGTATTTT
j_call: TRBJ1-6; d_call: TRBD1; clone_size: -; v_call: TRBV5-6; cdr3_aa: CASSLSGTGHSPLHF; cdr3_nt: TGTGCCAGCAGCTTGTCCGGGACAGGGCATTCACCCCTCCACTTT
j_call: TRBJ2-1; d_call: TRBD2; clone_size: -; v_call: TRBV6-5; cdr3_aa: CASSSTSGRVNEQFF; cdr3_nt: TGTGCCAGCAGCTCTACTAGCGGGAGGGTCAATGAGCAGTTCTTC
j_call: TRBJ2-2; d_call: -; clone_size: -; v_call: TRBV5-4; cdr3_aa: CASSWQGIDGELFF; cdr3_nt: TGTGCCAGCAGCTGGCAGGGAATAGATGGGGAGCTGTTTTTT
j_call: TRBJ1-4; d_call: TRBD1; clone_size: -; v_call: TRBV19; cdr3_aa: CASSPRTGDEKLFF; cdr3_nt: TGTGCCAGTAGTCCCCGGACAGGAGATGAAAAACTGTTTTTT
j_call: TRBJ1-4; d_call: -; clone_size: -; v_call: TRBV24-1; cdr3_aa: CATSDPGQENEKLFF; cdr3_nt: TGTGCCACCAGTGATCCGGGACAAGAAAATGAAAAACTGTTTTTT
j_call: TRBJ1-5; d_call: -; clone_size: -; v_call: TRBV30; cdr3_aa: CAWSVRFGTNNQPQHF; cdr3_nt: TGTGCCTGGAGTGTACGTTTCGGGACAAACAATCAGCCCCAGCATTTT
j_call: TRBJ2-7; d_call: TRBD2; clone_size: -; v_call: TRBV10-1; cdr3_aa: CASSVAGVYEQYF; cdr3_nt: TGCGCCAGCAGTGTTGCGGGAGTCTACGAGCAGTACTTC
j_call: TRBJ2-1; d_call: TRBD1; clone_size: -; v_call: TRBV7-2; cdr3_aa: CASSFAGTEYNEQFF; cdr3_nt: TGTGCCAGCAGCTTCGCAGGGACAGAATACAATGAGCAGTTCTTC
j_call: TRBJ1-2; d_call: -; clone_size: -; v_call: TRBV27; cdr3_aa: CASRQASNYGYTF; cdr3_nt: TGTGCCAGCAGACAGGCATCTAACTATGGCTACACCTTC
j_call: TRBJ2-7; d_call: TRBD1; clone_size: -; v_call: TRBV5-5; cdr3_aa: CASGQGTSYEQYF; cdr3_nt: TGTGCCAGTGGACAGGGGACATCCTACGAGCAGTACTTC
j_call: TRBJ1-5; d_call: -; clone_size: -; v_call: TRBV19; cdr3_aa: CASSITGSNQPQHF; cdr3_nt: TGTGCCAGTAGTATCACAGGGAGCAATCAGCCCCAGCATTTT
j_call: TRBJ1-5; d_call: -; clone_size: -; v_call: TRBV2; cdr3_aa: CASIRGLGDNQPQHF; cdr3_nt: TGTGCCAGCATCCGGGGATTAGGAGACAATCAGCCCCAGCATTTT
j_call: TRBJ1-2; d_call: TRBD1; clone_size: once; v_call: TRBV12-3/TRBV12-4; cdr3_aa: CASSGQGIGYTF; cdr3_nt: TGTGCCAGCAGTGGACAGGGGATCGGCTACACCTTC
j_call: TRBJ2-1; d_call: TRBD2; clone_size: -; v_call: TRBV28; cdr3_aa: CASSVFREEESYNEQFF; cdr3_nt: TGTGCCAGCAGTGTCTTCCGGGAGGAGGAATCCTACAATGAGCAGTTCTTC
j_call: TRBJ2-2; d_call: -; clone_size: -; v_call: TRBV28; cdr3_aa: CASSLRTGELFF; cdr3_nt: TGTGCCAGCAGTTTACGGACCGGGGAGCTGTTTTTT
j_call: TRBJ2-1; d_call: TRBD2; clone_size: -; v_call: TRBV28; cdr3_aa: CASSSFGGSKYNEQFF; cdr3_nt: TGTGCCAGCAGTTCTTTTGGCGGGAGCAAGTACAATGAGCAGTTCTTC
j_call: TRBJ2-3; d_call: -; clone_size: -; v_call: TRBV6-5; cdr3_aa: CASSYSSYPSTDTQYF; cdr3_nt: TGTGCCAGCAGTTACTCGTCTTATCCTAGCACAGATACGCAGTATTTT
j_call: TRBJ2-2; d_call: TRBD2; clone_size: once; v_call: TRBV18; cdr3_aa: CASSPRGLAAGELFF; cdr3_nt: TGTGCCAGCTCACCCCGAGGACTAGCGGCCGGGGAGCTGTTTTTT
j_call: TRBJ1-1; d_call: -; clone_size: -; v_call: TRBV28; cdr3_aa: CASSFESVTEAFF; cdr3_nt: TGTGCCAGCAGTTTCGAGAGCGTCACTGAAGCTTTCTTT
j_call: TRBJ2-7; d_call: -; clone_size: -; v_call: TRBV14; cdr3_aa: CASSQRLIYEQYF; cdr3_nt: TGTGCCAGCAGCCAAAGACTCATTTACGAGCAGTACTTC
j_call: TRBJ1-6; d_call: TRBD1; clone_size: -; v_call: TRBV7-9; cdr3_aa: CASSPGGGTDYSPLHF; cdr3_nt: TGTGCCAGCAGCCCAGGGGGCGGGACAGATTATTCACCCCTCCACTTT
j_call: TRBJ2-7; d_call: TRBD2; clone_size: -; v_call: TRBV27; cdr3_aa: CASSSLGTSGIYEQYF; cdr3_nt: TGTGCCAGCAGCTCCCTCGGGACTAGCGGGATCTACGAGCAGTACTTC
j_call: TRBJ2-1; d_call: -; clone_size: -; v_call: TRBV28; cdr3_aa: CASSLSRTKEFF; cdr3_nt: TGTGCCAGCAGTTTATCCCGGACTAAAGAGTTCTTC
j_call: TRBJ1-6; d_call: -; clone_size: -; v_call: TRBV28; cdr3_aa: CASSLRNVVSPLHF; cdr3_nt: TGTGCCAGCAGTTTGAGGAATGTGGTTTCACCCCTCCACTTT
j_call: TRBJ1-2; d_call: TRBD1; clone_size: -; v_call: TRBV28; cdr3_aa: CASRYPGQQTPNYGYTF; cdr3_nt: TGTGCCAGCAGATACCCGGGACAGCAGACTCCTAACTATGGCTACACCTTC
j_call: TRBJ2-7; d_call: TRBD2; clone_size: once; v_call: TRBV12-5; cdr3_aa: CASGSGWEGPYEQYF; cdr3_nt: TGTGCTAGTGGTTCGGGGTGGGAGGGCCCATACGAGCAGTACTTC
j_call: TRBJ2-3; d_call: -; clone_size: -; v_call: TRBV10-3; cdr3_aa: CAIRGAFSTDTQYF; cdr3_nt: TGTGCCATCAGAGGGGCTTTTAGCACAGATACGCAGTATTTT
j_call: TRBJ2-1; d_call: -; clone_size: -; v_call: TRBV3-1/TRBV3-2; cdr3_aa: CASSRRGSYNEQFF; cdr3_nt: TGTGCCAGCAGCAGGAGGGGCTCCTACAATGAGCAGTTCTTC